A selection of T cell receptor beta chains follows, all from one sample in a study of PD-1 blockade in classical Hodgkin lymphoma. Repertoires were generated with immunoSEQ multiplex PCR, while TCRdb's copy carries only in-frame clones and drops some. The sample comprises about 51,000 clones, more than 75% of which are singletons, and 15% to 20% rests with the top ten. Sequences were derived from peripheral blood mononuclear cells (PBMCs), sampled before the fourth cycle of nivolumab. These receptors all stem from a human donor with classical Hodgkin lymphoma. Both conserved end residues are part of each CDR3. The D gene is left open where the match is weak. Clone size is given for some rows only: seen once, a few or many times, or a class if the clone is expanded.

d_call	v_call	cdr3_length	j_call	clone_size	cdr3_nt	cdr3_aa
.	TRBV11-3	13	TRBJ2-2	.	TGTGCCAGCAGCGTCGAGGCGACCGGGGAGCTGTTTTTT	CASSVEATGELFF
.	TRBV4-2	14	TRBJ2-5	.	TGTGCCAGCAGCCAAGAAGCTAGAACAGAGACCCAGTACTTC	CASSQEARTETQYF
.	TRBV2	13	TRBJ1-1	.	TGTGCCAGCAGCGGGGAAACGAACACTGAAGCTTTCTTT	CASSGETNTEAFF
TRBD2	TRBV12-5	14	TRBJ2-5	.	TGTGCTAGTGGTTTGACTAGCGGGAGGGAGACCCAGTACTTC	CASGLTSGRETQYF
TRBD1	TRBV7-2	15	TRBJ2-7	.	TGTGCCAGCAGCTTAGTGACAGGGTCGGGCTACGAGCAGTACTTC	CASSLVTGSGYEQYF
.	TRBV28	12	TRBJ1-2	.	TGTGCCAGCAGTTTATTGGAGGACGGCTACACCTTC	CASSLLEDGYTF
.	TRBV19	15	TRBJ2-3	once	TGTGCCAGTAGTCTTGTATGGGGGCGAGGAGATACGCAGTATTTT	CASSLVWGRGDTQYF
.	TRBV6-6	13	TRBJ2-3	once	TGTGCCAGCAGCCCGGAGTCCGGGCCGTTTCTGTATTTT	CASSPESGPFLYF
TRBD2	TRBV25-1	15	TRBJ2-3	.	TGTGCCAGCAGTGAAGGACGAGCGGGAGGATCTACGCAGTATTTT	CASSEGRAGGSTQYF
.	TRBV4-3	11	TRBJ2-2	.	TGCGCCAGCAGCCAAGGCGAGGAGCTGTTTTTT	CASSQGEELFF
.	TRBV4-1	14	TRBJ1-1	few	TGCGCCAGCAGCCAACCCGACGGGAACACTGAAGCTTTCTTT	CASSQPDGNTEAFF
.	TRBV5-6	15	TRBJ1-1	.	TGTGCCAGCAGCCTCAGGGCCACGGTGAACACTGAAGCTTTCTTT	CASSLRATVNTEAFF
TRBD1	TRBV7-9	12	TRBJ1-1	few	TGTGCCAGCAGCCGGGACAGGGCTGAAGCTTTCTTT	CASSRDRAEAFF
.	TRBV5-1	13	TRBJ1-5	.	TGCGCCAGCAGCTTAACAGGAGGTCAGCCCCAGCATTTT	CASSLTGGQPQHF
.	TRBV6-1	14	TRBJ2-3	.	TGTGCCAGCAGTGACAGGGGCCCAACAGATACGCAGTATTTT	CASSDRGPTDTQYF
.	TRBV11-2	17	TRBJ1-2	.	TGTGCCAGCAGCTCACCTTCTCGGGCAGGGAGTGGCTATGGCTACACCTTC	CASSSPSRAGSGYGYTF
TRBD2	TRBV11-3	16	TRBJ2-2	.	TGTGCCAGCAGCTCCCGTCGGGGGGCGAACACCGGGGAGCTGTTTTTT	CASSSRRGANTGELFF